This passage covers 15 T cell receptor beta chains from one sample sequenced in a study of patients and donors after allogeneic stem cell transplantation. TCRdb re-derived calls from the RT-PCR reads in MiXCR, one entry per CDR3 protein. The table has just over 55,000 distinct CDR3 sequences, approximately 12% seen once. Input material: blood, either unsorted or a sorted T cell fraction (not recorded which). The receptor source for this set is a human donor who was either an allogeneic HSCT recipient or a stem cell or donor lymphocyte infusion donor (not recorded which). It is not recorded whose cells these are; they may come from a transplant donor.

The chain has TRBV7-8 and TRBJ2-3, with a weak D call TRBD2 (8 bases). The germline V gene encodes CDR1 SGHVS and CDR2 FQNEAQ. The CDR3 spans 16 residues. Trimming cost V 7 bases and J 4 bases, with 21 bases left between them. The CDR3 is CASNSYLAGQPDTQYF. CDR3 DNA sequence: TGTGCCAGCAACAGTTATTTAGCGGGACAGCCAGATACGCAGTATTTT.

This clonotype was seen a handful of times. This chain connects TRBV27 to TRBJ2-7; TRBD1 matches 7 bases. V was clipped by 5 bases and J by 0 bases; unmatched bases: 4. This CDR3 spans 14 amino acids. Germline loops: CDR1 MNHEY, CDR2 SMNVEV (reference sequence). CDR3: CASSPQGLSYEQYF. In DNA, the CDR3 is TGTGCCAGCAGTCCACAGGGGCTCTCCTACGAGCAGTACTTC.

This clonotype was observed at least ten times. J is TRBJ1-1 and V is TRBV27; D call uncertain. Trimming left V 0 bases short and J 3 bases short, with 5 bases between. Germline V gene sequence: CDR1 MNHEY, CDR2 SMNVEV (reference sequence). The CDR3 is 13 amino acids. The CDR3 DNA is TGTGCCAGCAGTTTATCCGGATACACTGAAGCTTTCTTT. This gives the protein CASSLSGYTEAFF.

The chain carries TRBV6-4 and TRBJ2-1, with 11 positions matching TRBD2. V gave up 0 bases and J gave up 4 bases; unmatched junction bases: 2. The CDR3 has 16 amino acids. Per the germline V gene, CDR1 is MRHNA and CDR2 is SNTAGT. As DNA, the CDR3 is TGTGCCAGCAGTGACTCGCGGACTAGCGGGTACAATGAGCAGTTCTTC. Amino acid sequence: CASSDSRTSGYNEQFF.

There are many counts of this clonotype. The genes are TRBV7-9 and TRBJ1-2; D is possibly TRBD1 (6 bases). Germline CDR1 and CDR2: SEHNR and FQNEAQ (reference sequence). V dropped 4 bases and J dropped 3 bases, with 9 bases sitting between them. The CDR3 extends over 13 amino acids. In DNA form, the CDR3 reads TGTGCCAGCAGCTCAGAGGGGGACTATGGCTACACCTTC. It translates to CASSSEGDYGYTF.

This clonotype was picked up a small number of times. J is TRBJ2-3 and V is TRBV20-1, with D possibly being TRBD2 (5 bases). This CDR3 spans 12 amino acids. V lost 5 bases, J lost 6 bases, and 12 bases lay in between. The germline V gene encodes CDR1 DFQATT and CDR2 SNEGSKA (reference sequence). The DNA for the CDR3 is TGCAGTGCTTTCCGAGGGCCGGATACGCAGTATTTT. As protein: CSAFRGPDTQYF.

The V call is TRBV5-1, the J call TRBJ2-7, with D uncertain. The CDR3 extends over 13 amino acids. Trimming pared 6 bases from V and 2 bases from J, leaving 12 bases between. Germline V gene sequence: CDR1 SGHRS, CDR2 YFSETQ. CDR3 loop: CASTPAETYEQYF. The CDR3, as DNA: TGCGCCAGCACACCGGCCGAGACCTACGAGCAGTACTTC.

This clonotype showed up many times. V usage is TRBV3-1 and J usage is TRBJ2-7; no definite D call. Germline values: CDR1 LGHDT, CDR2 YNNKEL (reference sequence). Trimming cost V 2 bases and J 4 bases, with 27 bases left between them. The CDR3 loop spans 19 amino acids. The CDR3 sequence is CASSQKSPRSFALMYEQYF. As DNA, the CDR3 is TGTGCCAGCAGCCAAAAATCCCCAAGGTCGTTCGCATTAATGTACGAGCAGTACTTC.

The CDR3 DNA sequence: TGCGCCAGCAGCTTCATTGGGCGGCTTTACACCGGGGAGCTGTTTTTT. Translating gives CASSFIGRLYTGELFF. V gene TRBV5-1 combines with J gene TRBJ2-2; D unresolved. V shed 2 bases and J shed 3 bases, with 14 bases lying between them. Germline values: CDR1 SGHRS, CDR2 YFSETQ. This CDR3 contains 16 residues.

Concerning this clonotype itself: A read error may produce the germline difference seen at one junction end. This chain connects TRBV27 to TRBJ2-1; tentative D call: TRBD2 (6 bases). This CDR3 has 14 amino acids. CDR1 MNHEY and CDR2 SMNVEV come from the germline V gene (reference sequence). This CDR3 is CTSSPKGLYNEQFF. CDR3 nucleotides: TGTACCAGCAGCCCAAAGGGACTTTACAATGAGCAGTTCTTC.

Many counts were recorded for this clonotype. This chain uses TRBV5-6 with TRBJ2-3; 9 nucleotides align to TRBD2. CDR1 is SGHDT and CDR2 is YYEEEE in the germline V gene. The CDR3 loop spans 18 amino acids. Trimming cost V 1 base and J 4 bases; bases outside gene matches: 13. The CDR3 DNA is TGTGCCAGCAGCTTGAATGAAAATAGCGGGAGATGGTCAGATACGCAGTATTTT. Residues: CASSLNENSGRWSDTQYF.

The rearrangement joins TRBV4-1 to TRBJ2-1; D uncertain. The germline V gene has CDR1 MGHRA and CDR2 YSYEKL. This CDR3 comprises 16 residues. With 1 base removed from V and 2 bases from J, the gap between germline ends came to 12 bases. CDR3 residues: CASSQVDLIAYNEQFF. CDR3 sequence (DNA): TGCGCCAGCAGCCAAGTCGACCTCATCGCCTACAATGAGCAGTTCTTC.

The chain is built from TRBV5-6 and TRBJ2-1; TRBD2 aligns across 9 bases. Trimming removed 5 bases from V and 9 bases from J; junction bases left unmatched: 21. CDR3 size: 18 residues. The germline V gene has CDR1 SGHDT and CDR2 YYEEEE. CDR3 DNA: TGTGCCAGCAGACTACCCCCCTGGCGGGAGGGCCGGGGCGGTGAGCAGTTCTTC. As protein: CASRLPPWREGRGGEQFF.

The chain employs TRBV3-1 and TRBJ1-5; the D is unclear. Germline assignment: CDR1 LGHDT and CDR2 YNNKEL (reference sequence). Trimming took off 0 bases at V and 0 bases at J, with 6 bases between the two ends. CDR3 length: 15 amino acids. CDR3 nucleotide sequence: TGTGCCAGCAGCCAAGACACAACTAGCAATCAGCCCCAGCATTTT. The encoded protein is CASSQDTTSNQPQHF.

V usage is TRBV7-8 and J usage is TRBJ2-2; 9 bases agree with TRBD2. CDR1 is SGHVS, CDR2 FQNEAQ, per germline. The CDR3 sequence is 16 residues long. J lost 4 bases, V lost 5 bases, and 8 bases had no gene match. The CDR3 sequence is CASSPRLADLTGELFF. The CDR3 DNA reads TGTGCCAGCAGCCCCCGACTAGCGGACCTCACCGGGGAGCTGTTTTTT.